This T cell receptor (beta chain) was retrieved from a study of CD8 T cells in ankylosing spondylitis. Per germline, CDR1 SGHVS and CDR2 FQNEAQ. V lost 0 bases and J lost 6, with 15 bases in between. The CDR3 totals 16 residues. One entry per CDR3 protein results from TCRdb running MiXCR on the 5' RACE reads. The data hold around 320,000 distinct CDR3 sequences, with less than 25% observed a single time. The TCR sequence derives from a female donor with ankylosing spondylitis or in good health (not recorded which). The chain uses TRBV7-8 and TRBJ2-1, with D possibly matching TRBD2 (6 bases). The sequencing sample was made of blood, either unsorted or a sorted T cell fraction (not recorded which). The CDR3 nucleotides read TGTGCCAGCAGCTTAGCGGGAGGATTTTTGGGCAATGAGCAGTTCTTC. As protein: CASSLAGGFLGNEQFF.